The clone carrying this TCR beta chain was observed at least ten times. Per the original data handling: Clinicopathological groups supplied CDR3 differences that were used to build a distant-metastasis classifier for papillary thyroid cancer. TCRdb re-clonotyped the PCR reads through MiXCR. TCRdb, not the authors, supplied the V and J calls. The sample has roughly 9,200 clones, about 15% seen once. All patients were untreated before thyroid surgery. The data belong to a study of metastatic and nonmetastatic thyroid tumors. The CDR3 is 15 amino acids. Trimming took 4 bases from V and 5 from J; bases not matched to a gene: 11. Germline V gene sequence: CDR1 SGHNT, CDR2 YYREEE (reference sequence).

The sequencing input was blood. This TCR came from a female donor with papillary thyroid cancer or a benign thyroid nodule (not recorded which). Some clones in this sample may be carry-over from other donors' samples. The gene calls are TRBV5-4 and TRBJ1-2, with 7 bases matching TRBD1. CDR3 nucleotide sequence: TGTGCCAGCAGCATCAAGACAGGGAGACCTTATGGCTACACCTTC. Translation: CASSIKTGRPYGYTF. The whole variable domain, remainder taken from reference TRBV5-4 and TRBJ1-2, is ETGVTQSPTHLIKTRGQQVTLRCSSQSGHNTVSWYQQALGQGPQFIFQYYREEENGRGNFPPRFSGLQFPNYSSELNVNALELDDSALYLCASSIKTGRPYGYTFGSGTRLTVV.